Below, one T cell receptor (beta chain) is given with its context. Its target is not known. The data originate from a study of blood T cells in healthy people across ages. On the study more broadly: Capture via template switching afforded approximately one barcoded beta molecule per two T cells. General study findings and limits: Per million T cells, the diversity of TCR beta decreased roughly linearly as age advanced.

Germline V gene lookup returns CDR1 MNHEY and CDR2 SVGAGI. The CDR3 is made up of 14 amino acids. V was clipped by 8 bases and J by 3 bases, with 17 bases between them. PCR was performed a second time for about 6 to 12 cycles using a sample-barcoded 5' primer and a J-beta primer mix. MiXCR, run by TCRdb on the 5' RACE reads, gives a single entry per CDR3 protein. Of hundreds of thousands of distinct CDR3 sequences listed, about half are singletons. The study drew donors from healthy Caucasian individuals in Russia aged about 6 to 95. The V gene is TRBV6-5, the J gene TRBJ2-7, with D tentatively TRBD1 or TRBD2 (5 bases each). This sequence was found in a woman aged 55-69 years in good health. Sequencing was done on a sample of blood. CDR3 protein: CASQSWDGFYEQYF. Here the CDR3 DNA reads TGTGCCAGCCAAAGCTGGGACGGCTTCTACGAGCAGTACTTC.